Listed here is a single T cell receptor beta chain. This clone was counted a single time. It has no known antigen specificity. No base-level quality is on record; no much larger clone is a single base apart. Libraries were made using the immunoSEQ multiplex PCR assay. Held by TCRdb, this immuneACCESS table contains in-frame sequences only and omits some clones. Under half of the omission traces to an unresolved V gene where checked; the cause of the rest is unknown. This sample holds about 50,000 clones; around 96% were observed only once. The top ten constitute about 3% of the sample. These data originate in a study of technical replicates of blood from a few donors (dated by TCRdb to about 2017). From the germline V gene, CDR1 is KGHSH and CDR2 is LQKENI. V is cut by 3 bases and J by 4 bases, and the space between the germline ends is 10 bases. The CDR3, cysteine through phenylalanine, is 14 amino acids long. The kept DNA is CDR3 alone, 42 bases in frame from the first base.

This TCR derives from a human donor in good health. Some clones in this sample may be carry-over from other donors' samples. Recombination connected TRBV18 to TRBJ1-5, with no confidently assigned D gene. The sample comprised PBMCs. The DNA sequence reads TGTGCCAGCTCACCTCAGCTGGAGAATCAGCCCCAGCATTTT. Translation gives CASSPQLENQPQHF. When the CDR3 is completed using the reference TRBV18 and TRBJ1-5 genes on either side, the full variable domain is NAGVMQNPRHLVRRRGQEARLRCSPMKGHSHVYWYRQLPEEGLKFMVYLQKENIIDESGMPKERFSAEFPKEGPSILRIQQVVRGDSAAYFCASSPQLENQPQHFGDGTRLSIL.